The 26 T cell receptor beta chains reported below all come from one sample, sequenced in a study of identical twins (dated by TCRdb to about 2016). Library preparation employed 5' RACE. Sequencing was carried out with an Illumina HiSeq 2000. TCRdb handled the public reads itself, with Q25 trimming in fastp and clone calling in MiXCR, and kept productive beta chains. Identical CDR3 protein sequences are pooled into one entry, listed with their most common genes and DNA. The sample table contains under 800,000 distinct CDR3 sequences; only one count was recorded for approximately 22% of them. Over 4% of the sample belongs to the ten largest clones. The sample was also reused in another study, on T cells expressing NK-cell markers.

Sequencing input: PBMCs. The origin of the receptors is a woman aged 18-35 years in good health.

The J gene is TRBJ1-1, the V gene TRBV20-1; D is unclear. The CDR3 consists of 13 residues. CDR1 and CDR2 from the germline V gene are DFQATT and SNEGSKA (reference sequence). Trimming left V 5 bases short and J 5 bases short, with 15 bases between. The CDR3 sequence is CSAENALQTEAFF. CDR3 in DNA: TGCAGTGCTGAGAACGCGCTACAGACTGAAGCTTTCTTT.

The rearrangement links TRBV20-1 to TRBJ2-3; the D is unclear. Germline assignment: CDR1 DFQATT and CDR2 SNEGSKA (reference sequence). Trimming removed 6 bases from V and 0 bases from J, with 13 bases in between. The CDR3 loop spans 14 amino acids. The chain's CDR3 is CSAPTNPSTDTQYF. In nucleotides, the CDR3 is TGCAGTGCCCCCACCAACCCTAGCACAGATACGCAGTATTTT.

This clonotype showed up many times. The rearrangement joins TRBV5-1 to TRBJ2-2; no firm D call. Germline V CDR1 and CDR2: SGHRS, YFSETQ. The CDR3 length is 13 residues. Between the trimmed V and J ends, which lost 1 base and 5 bases, there was a span of 6 bases. This chain's CDR3 is CASSLRSTGELFF. As DNA, the CDR3 is TGCGCCAGCAGCTTGCGGTCGACCGGGGAGCTGTTTTTT.

Ten or more counts support this clonotype. The chain recombines TRBV6-2 or TRBV6-3 with TRBJ2-6; no reliable D call. Germline assignment: CDR1 MNHEY and CDR2 SVGEGT. The CDR3 length is 14 residues. Trimming took off 2 bases at V and 0 bases at J, with 2 bases between the two ends. The CDR3 here is CASSYSSGANVLTF. In DNA form, the CDR3 reads TGTGCCAGCAGTTACAGCTCTGGGGCCAACGTCCTGACTTTC.

This clonotype was found many times. The rearrangement links TRBV5-8 to TRBJ1-2; tentatively, D is TRBD1 (5 bases). The CDR3 is made up of 14 amino acids. Germline assignment: CDR1 SGHTS and CDR2 YDEGEE. V was pared by 0 bases and J by 3 bases, with 9 bases between. CDR3 sequence: CASSLGARDYGYTF. The CDR3 DNA follows: TGTGCCAGCAGCTTGGGGGCCAGGGACTATGGCTACACCTTC. Full variable domain (rest looked up from reference TRBV5-8 and TRBJ1-2): EAGVTQSPTHLIKTRGQQATLRCSPISGHTSVYWYQQALGLGLQFLLWYDEGEERNRGNFPPRFSGRQFPNYSSELNVNALELEDSALYLCASSLGARDYGYTFGSGTRLTVV.

The chain carries TRBV12-3 or TRBV12-4 and TRBJ1-1; 11 nucleotides agree with TRBD1. After removal of 8 bases from V and 1 base from J, the junction contained 9 bases not matched to a gene. This CDR3 contains 16 residues. The CDR3 DNA is TGTGCCAGCTGGGGCGGGACAGGGGGGGGGAACACTGAAGCTTTCTTT. It is translated as CASWGGTGGGNTEAFF.

The chain carries TRBV6-6 and TRBJ2-5, with unresolved D. In germline, CDR1 is MNHNY, CDR2 SVGAGI (reference sequence). This CDR3 spans 11 amino acids. V shed 6 bases and J shed 5 bases, with 7 bases lying between them. CDR3 DNA: TGTGCCAGCAGGAAAGTCGAGACCCAGTACTTC. Amino acids: CASRKVETQYF.

Only a few counts were recorded for this clonotype. This chain's CDR3 is CASSILVAGDYNEQFF. The DNA for the CDR3 is TGTGCCAGCAGCATTCTCGTAGCGGGGGACTACAATGAGCAGTTCTTC. The chain recombines TRBV5-4 with TRBJ2-1, with TRBD2 identical over 9 bases. CDR1 is SGHNT and CDR2 is YYREEE in the germline V gene (reference sequence). The CDR3 totals 16 residues. With V trimmed by 4 bases and J by 3 bases, 8 bases remained unmatched.

V and J are TRBV5-6 and TRBJ2-7, with D hard to call. The CDR3 runs to 14 residues. CDR1 is SGHDT, CDR2 YYEEEE, per germline. The V gene lost 0 bases and the J gene lost 2 bases, with 9 bases spanning the gap. As DNA, the CDR3 is TGTGCCAGCAGCTTGGAACAGAATCCCTACGAGCAGTACTTC. This sequence encodes CASSLEQNPYEQYF.

This chain links TRBV9 with TRBJ2-3; tentatively, D is TRBD2 (5 bases). The CDR3 is 16 residues long. V was clipped by 0 bases and J by 4 bases, with 15 bases between them. Germline V gives CDR1 SGDLS, CDR2 YYNGEE. The DNA of the CDR3 is TGTGCCAGCAGCGTAGGTGCCTTCCTGGGAGCAGATACGCAGTATTTT. It encodes CASSVGAFLGADTQYF.

The rearrangement joins TRBV5-5 to TRBJ1-2; 7 nucleotides match TRBD1. The CDR3 sequence is 14 residues long. V was clipped by 4 bases and J by 5 bases; unmatched bases: 8. Germline V lookup: CDR1 SGHKS, CDR2 YYEKEE (reference sequence). CDR3 amino acids: CASSVTGDLYGYTF. As DNA, the CDR3 is TGTGCCAGCAGCGTTACAGGGGACTTGTATGGCTACACCTTC.

V usage is TRBV5-6 and J usage is TRBJ2-5, with D possibly matching TRBD1 (5 bases). CDR1 and CDR2 (germline): SGHDT, YYEEEE. V was trimmed by 4 bases and J by 4 bases, leaving 8 bases between them. The CDR3 totals 12 residues. CDR3 in DNA: TGTGCCAGCAGCGGGGCGGTAGAGACCCAGTACTTC. This translates into CASSGAVETQYF.

This clonotype was detected a few times. The gene calls are TRBV7-9 and TRBJ2-7; the D gene could be TRBD1 or TRBD2 (5 bases each). Per germline, CDR1 SEHNR and CDR2 FQNEAQ (reference sequence). CDR3 size: 15 residues. The germline V and J ends were trimmed by 5 bases and 3 bases, with 17 bases remaining between them. CDR3 bases: TGTGCCAGCAGCGCCTCCCGGGACGGGAACTACGAGCAGTACTTC. This encodes CASSASRDGNYEQYF.

J is TRBJ2-2 and V is TRBV7-7, with D maybe TRBD2 (7 bases). CDR3 length: 13 amino acids. Germline V gene sequence: CDR1 SSHAT, CDR2 FNYEAQ (reference sequence). V lost 2 bases, J lost 13 bases, and 14 bases lay in between. The CDR3 reads CASSLKGGLRLFF. In DNA, the CDR3 is TGTGCCAGCAGCTTAAAGGGGGGGCTAAGGCTGTTTTTT.

This clonotype was counted between two and nine times. This chain uses TRBV12-3 or TRBV12-4 with TRBJ2-2, with no clear D. The CDR3 is 15 residues long. Trimming removed 7 bases at V and 0 bases at J, with 12 bases between. The CDR3 reads CASNLGDSNTGELFF. In DNA form, the CDR3 reads TGTGCCAGCAATCTAGGAGATTCGAACACCGGGGAGCTGTTTTTT.

This clonotype has at least ten counts. The V and J genes are TRBV6-5 and TRBJ2-1; tentatively, D is TRBD2 (6 bases). Germline CDR1 MNHEY, CDR2 SVGAGI. This CDR3 is 19 amino acids long. V shed 0 bases and J shed 1 base, with 19 bases lying between them. The CDR3 loop is CASSYSNVVGSLSYNEQFF. The CDR3 DNA follows: TGTGCCAGCAGTTACTCGAATGTGGTCGGGAGTTTGTCCTACAATGAGCAGTTCTTC.

V usage is TRBV6-2 or TRBV6-3 and J usage is TRBJ2-6, with D maybe TRBD1 (6 bases). Germline values: CDR1 MNHEY, CDR2 SVGEGT. The CDR3 has 16 amino acids. Trimming took off 7 bases at V and 0 bases at J, with 13 bases between the two ends. The CDR3 here is CASNPGEHSGANVLTF. CDR3 nucleotides: TGTGCCAGCAACCCAGGGGAACACTCTGGGGCCAACGTCCTGACTTTC.

Only a few counts were recorded for this clonotype. The chain couples TRBV6-1 to TRBJ1-2; no firm D call. The CDR3 spans 14 residues. Germline values: CDR1 MNHNS, CDR2 SASEGT. V was cut by 7 bases and J by 8 bases, with 20 bases left in between. Here the CDR3 reads CASTRVLGEGGYTF. The CDR3 DNA is TGTGCCAGCACCAGAGTTCTCGGGGAAGGCGGCTACACCTTC.

This chain connects TRBV5-1 to TRBJ1-1; no reliable D call. V dropped 1 base and J dropped 2 bases, with 9 bases sitting between them. This CDR3 spans 14 amino acids. Looked up from germline, CDR1 is SGHRS and CDR2 is YFSETQ. CDR3 sequence reads: CASSLLPINTEAFF. DNA for the CDR3: TGCGCCAGCAGCTTGCTGCCCATCAACACTGAAGCTTTCTTT.

The rearrangement links TRBV24-1 to TRBJ2-1; 11 nucleotides line up with TRBD2. The CDR3 extends over 13 amino acids. Germline values: CDR1 KGHDR, CDR2 SFDVKD. Germline trimming cut 9 bases from V and 4 bases from J; bases unmatched to any gene: 1. As DNA, the CDR3 is TGTGCCACCGGGACTAGCGGATACAATGAGCAGTTCTTC. Translating it yields CATGTSGYNEQFF.

V gene TRBV9 combines with J gene TRBJ2-5, with 11 bases that match TRBD2. Germline CDR1 reads SGDLS; CDR2 reads YYNGEE. Germline trimming cut 0 bases from V and 5 bases from J; bases unmatched to any gene: 3. The CDR3 length is 15 residues. CDR3 region: CASSVALAGVETQYF. DNA of the CDR3: TGTGCCAGCAGCGTAGCACTAGCGGGAGTTGAGACCCAGTACTTC.

This clonotype was seen more than once but under ten times. The chain is built from TRBV6-1 and TRBJ2-5; the D gene is possibly TRBD1 (6 bases). The CDR3 contains 13 residues. Germline V gives CDR1 MNHNS, CDR2 SASEGT. Trimming stripped 4 bases from V and 5 bases from J, with 11 bases between. DNA for the CDR3: TGTGCCAGCAGTGGGACAGCTGGGGAGACCCAGTACTTC. This gives the protein CASSGTAGETQYF.

This chain uses TRBV5-5 with TRBJ2-7; a possible D gene is TRBD1 (6 bases). V gave up 5 bases and J gave up 6 bases, with 15 bases separating them. The V gene's germline CDR1 is SGHKS and CDR2 YYEKEE (reference sequence). CDR3 length: 13 residues. The CDR3 spells CASSLGQIPEQYF. The CDR3 DNA is TGTGCCAGCAGTCTCGGACAGATCCCCGAGCAGTACTTC.

This clonotype was counted only a few times. This chain joins TRBV5-6 and TRBJ2-1; D possibly uses TRBD1 or TRBD2 (5 bases each). Germline V gives CDR1 SGHDT, CDR2 YYEEEE. CDR3 size: 15 residues. Deletions cut 4 bases from V and 0 bases from J, with 11 bases between. The CDR3, as DNA: TGTGCCAGCAGCATGGGACCCAGCTCCTACAATGAGCAGTTCTTC. Protein product: CASSMGPSSYNEQFF.

This clonotype was observed at least ten times. The chain carries TRBV27 and TRBJ2-2; perhaps TRBD2 as D (5 bases). The CDR3 consists of 13 residues. Trimming took off 7 bases at V and 6 bases at J, with 12 bases between the two ends. Germline V gene sequence: CDR1 MNHEY, CDR2 SMNVEV (reference sequence). CDR3 sequence reads: CASTRTRAGELFF. CDR3 coding DNA: TGTGCCAGCACGAGAACGAGGGCCGGGGAGCTGTTTTTT.

This clonotype was counted ten times or more. J is TRBJ1-6 and V is TRBV29-1; D ambiguous. V shed 6 bases and J shed 6 bases, with 18 bases lying between them. The germline V gene encodes CDR1 SQVTM and CDR2 ANQGSEA. This CDR3 has 15 amino acids. CDR3: CSVPWRPLFNSPLHF. DNA of the CDR3: TGCAGCGTCCCGTGGAGGCCCCTGTTTAATTCACCCCTCCACTTT.